This T cell receptor (beta chain) was recovered during a study of kidney transplant recipient with SARS-CoV-2 infection. This CDR3 has 17 amino acids. CDR1 LGHDT and CDR2 YNNKEL come from the germline V gene (reference sequence). This clonotype appeared once. At one boundary the junction diverges from the germline segment, which might be a read error. TCRdb re-called the reads through MiXCR, storing one row per CDR3 protein. The sample records 200,000 to 300,000 distinct CDR3 sequences, about 30% being singletons. The chain is built from TRBV3-1 and TRBJ2-7; D not resolved. The closer fit of TRBJ2-5 to the DNA end suggests the J call may be wrong. The sequencing here drew on a blood sample, taken at baseline and between days 110 and 120 from a kidney transplant recipient. The receptor was isolated from a male patient aged 25 to 39 who had COVID-19 and was a kidney transplant recipient. Part of the T cell pool may stem from the graft donor. The CDR3 DNA is TGTGCCGGCAGCAATGCCGGTCCCATTTCTTTCTCTGAGACCCAGTACTTC. Protein product: CAGSNAGPISFSETQYF.